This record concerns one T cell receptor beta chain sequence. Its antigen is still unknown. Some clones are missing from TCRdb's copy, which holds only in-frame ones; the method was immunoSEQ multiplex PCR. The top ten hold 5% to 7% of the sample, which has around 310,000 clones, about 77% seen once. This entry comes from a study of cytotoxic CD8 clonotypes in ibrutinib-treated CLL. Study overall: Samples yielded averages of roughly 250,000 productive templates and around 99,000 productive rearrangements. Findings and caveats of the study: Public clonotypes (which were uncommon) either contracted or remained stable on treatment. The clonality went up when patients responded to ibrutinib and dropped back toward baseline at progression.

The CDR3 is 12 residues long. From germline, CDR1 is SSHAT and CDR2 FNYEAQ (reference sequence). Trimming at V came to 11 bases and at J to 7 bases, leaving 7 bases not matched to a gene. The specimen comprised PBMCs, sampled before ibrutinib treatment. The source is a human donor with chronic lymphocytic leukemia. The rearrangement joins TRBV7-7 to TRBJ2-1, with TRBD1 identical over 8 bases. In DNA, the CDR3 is TGTGCCGTGAAGGACAGGGCAAATGAGCAGTTCTTC. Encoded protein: CAVKDRANEQFF.